Listed below are T cell receptor beta chains from one sample, sequenced in a study of cytomegalovirus exposure and HLA in healthy donors. Produced via immunoSEQ multiplex PCR; TCRdb's table is partial and in-frame only. This sample's clone table lists over 30,000 clones. The specimen sequenced was PBMCs. These receptors originate from a woman aged 40-49 years in good health and CMV-seropositive. CDR3s include the opening cysteine and the closing phenylalanine or tryptophan. Fields, in order: V gene, D gene, J gene, CDR3 DNA, CDR3 protein. A D gene is named only where the DNA matches it firmly.

TRBV10-3	-	TRBJ2-7	TGTGCCATCAGTGCCACACAACAGGACGATTACGAGCAGTACTTC	CAISATQQDDYEQYF
TRBV9	-	TRBJ2-1	TGTGCCAGCAGCGCAAGGGCCCAGGGAACCTCCTACAATGAGCAGTTCTTC	CASSARAQGTSYNEQFF
TRBV6-5	TRBD1	TRBJ1-2	TGTGCCAGCAGCGACAGGGGATGGGATGGCTACACCTTC	CASSDRGWDGYTF
TRBV18	-	TRBJ2-1	TGTGCCAGCTCACCACGGACTGGTTACAATGAGCAGTTCTTC	CASSPRTGYNEQFF
TRBV6-1	-	TRBJ1-2	TGTGCCAGCACCCTTAGAGACAGACACATCTATGGCTACACCTTC	CASTLRDRHIYGYTF
TRBV28	-	TRBJ2-7	TGTGCCAGCAGTGAAAACAGGGTTAGGGAGCAGTACTTC	CASSENRVREQYF
TRBV5-1	TRBD2	TRBJ2-7	TGCGCCAGCAGCTTGGTTGCTAGCGGGGCTCGCGGGGAGCAGTACTTC	CASSLVASGARGEQYF
TRBV6-5	TRBD1	TRBJ1-6	TGTGCCAGCAGTTACTCGGTAACAGGGGTTAATTCACCCCTCCACTTT	CASSYSVTGVNSPLHF
TRBV29-1	-	TRBJ2-1	TGCAGCGTGGCCGCTAGTTCCCCCGACAATGAGCAGTTCTTC	CSVAASSPDNEQFF
TRBV6-1	TRBD1	TRBJ2-7	TGTGCCAGCAGTGAAGCTCCCGGGACAGAGTACGAGCAGTACTTC	CASSEAPGTEYEQYF
TRBV29-1	TRBD2	TRBJ2-7	TGCAGCACCTCCCAGGGAGGGAGCTCCTACGAGCAGTACTTC	CSTSQGGSSYEQYF
TRBV19	-	TRBJ2-7	TGTGCCAGTAGTTCAACATACGAGCAGTACTTC	CASSSTYEQYF
TRBV6-5	-	TRBJ1-1	TGTGCCAGCAGTTACTCTAGACGGAGGAACACTGAAGCTTTCTTT	CASSYSRRRNTEAFF
TRBV6-1	-	TRBJ2-7	TGTGCCAGCAGTGAAGTCGTGTACGAGCAGTACTTC	CASSEVVYEQYF
TRBV7-9	-	TRBJ2-7	TGTGCCAGCAGCGGTGGGACATCGTACGAGCAGTACTTC	CASSGGTSYEQYF
TRBV4-2	-	TRBJ1-1	TGTGCCAGCAGCTTTTGGGGCGGGGACACTGAAGCTTTCTTT	CASSFWGGDTEAFF
TRBV5-4	TRBD1	TRBJ2-7	TGTGCCAGCAGCCAAGGGGACAGGGGATACGAGCAGTACTTC	CASSQGDRGYEQYF
TRBV18	-	TRBJ2-7	TGTGCCAGCTCACCAACTCGCGAGCAGTACTTC	CASSPTREQYF
TRBV18	TRBD1	TRBJ2-2	TGTGCCAGCTCACCACGGGGACAGATGAACACCGGGGAGCTGTTTTTT	CASSPRGQMNTGELFF
TRBV7-9	-	TRBJ2-1	TGTGCCAGCAGCTCCGGCGGGGTAAGCAATGAGCAGTTCTTC	CASSSGGVSNEQFF
TRBV5-4	-	TRBJ1-1	TGTGCCAGCAGCTTTGGGGGGTCAGGGAGGACTGAAGCTTTCTTT	CASSFGGSGRTEAFF
TRBV30	TRBD1	TRBJ1-2	TGTGCCTGGACCAGGGGGCTGGGGATAGATGGCTACACCTTC	CAWTRGLGIDGYTF
TRBV30	TRBD2	TRBJ2-1	TGTGCCTGGAGTTGGAGGACTAGCGGGCACGACAATGAGCAGTTCTTC	CAWSWRTSGHDNEQFF
TRBV29-1	TRBD2	TRBJ2-7	TGCAGCGTTTCTAGCGGCCCCTCCTACGAGCAGTACTTC	CSVSSGPSYEQYF
TRBV20-1	-	TRBJ2-1	TGCAGTGCCCACTTCAATGAGCAGTTCTTC	CSAHFNEQFF
TRBV7-2	-	TRBJ2-1	TGTGCCAGCAGCTTAAAGGGGGGGACTTACAATGAGCAGTTCTTC	CASSLKGGTYNEQFF
TRBV7-9	TRBD1	TRBJ2-7	TGTGCCAGCAGCTTAGACTCAACGGACAGGGGCAACGAGCAGTACTTC	CASSLDSTDRGNEQYF
TRBV5-6	-	TRBJ2-2	TGTGCCAGCAGCCCAGGGTCCGGGGAGCTGTTTTTT	CASSPGSGELFF
TRBV14	TRBD1	TRBJ2-1	TGTGCCAGCAGCCCCGGGACAGGGTACAATGGGCAGTTCTTC	CASSPGTGYNGQFF
TRBV10-3	-	TRBJ1-1	TGTGCCATCAGTGATGACAGAAGTGTAGCTTTCTTT	CAISDDRSVAFF
TRBV7-9	TRBD2	TRBJ2-2	TGTGCCAGCAGCGTGGGGACTAGCGGGAAGGCGAACACCGGGGAGCTGTTTTTT	CASSVGTSGKANTGELFF
TRBV6-5	-	TRBJ2-7	TGTGCCAGCAGTTACGCGCAAAGCGCCTACGAGCAGTACTTC	CASSYAQSAYEQYF
TRBV5-4	TRBD1	TRBJ1-2	TGTGCCAGCAGCACCTCGACAGGGGCTAGTGGCTACACCTTC	CASSTSTGASGYTF
TRBV30	TRBD1	TRBJ2-5	TGTGCCTGGAGTATACAGACAGGGGGCCAGGAGACCCAGTACTTC	CAWSIQTGGQETQYF
TRBV2	TRBD2	TRBJ2-3	TGTGCCAGCAGCTTGGGAGGGAGCGCAGATACGCAGTATTTT	CASSLGGSADTQYF
TRBV11-3	-	TRBJ2-7	TGTGCCAGCAGCTTAGGGCAGGGGAGCCACGAGCAGTACTTC	CASSLGQGSHEQYF
TRBV10-3	TRBD1	TRBJ1-2	TGTGCCATCGACAGGGGTTCTAACTATGGCTACACCTTC	CAIDRGSNYGYTF
TRBV4-2	-	TRBJ2-7	TGTGCCAGCAGCCAAGACCTTGGACAGGGAGGGACCTACGAGCAGTACTTC	CASSQDLGQGGTYEQYF
TRBV4-1	TRBD1	TRBJ2-7	TGCGCCAGCAGCCGACTCGTAGTTACCCGGGACAGGGCGAGTGAGCAGTACTTC	CASSRLVVTRDRASEQYF
TRBV10-3	-	TRBJ1-2	TGTGCCAGCGGCCGACAGGACTATGGCTACACCTTC	CASGRQDYGYTF
TRBV5-4	-	TRBJ2-7	TGTGCCAGCAGCTTGGCCGGGAGTTACGAGCAGTACTTC	CASSLAGSYEQYF
TRBV18	TRBD1	TRBJ2-5	TGTGCCAGCTCCAGGGGACAGGGTGTAGAGACCCAGTACTTC	CASSRGQGVETQYF
TRBV11-2	-	TRBJ2-2	TGTGCCAGCAGTCGGGTGTGGACCGGGGAGCTGTTTTTT	CASSRVWTGELFF
TRBV7-8	TRBD2	TRBJ2-5	TGTGCCAGCAGCTTAGCGGGCGGGAGAGGGGAGACCCAGTACTTC	CASSLAGGRGETQYF
TRBV7-9	-	TRBJ1-1	TGTGCCAGCAGCTTAGCGGGGAGGACTGAAGCTTTCTTT	CASSLAGRTEAFF
TRBV29-1	-	TRBJ1-3	TGCAGCGTTGGGGACACCTCTGGAAACACCATATATTTT	CSVGDTSGNTIYF
TRBV18	-	TRBJ1-4	TGTGCCAGCTCCCCCGGTGCAGGGGAGGAAAAACTGTTTTTT	CASSPGAGEEKLFF
TRBV19	-	TRBJ2-1	TGTGCCAGTAGTCACAATCTGCGGGATAGGCAGTTCTTC	CASSHNLRDRQFF
TRBV15	-	TRBJ2-3	TGTGCCACCAGCAGAGAACTAGCCGCAGATACGCAGTATTTT	CATSRELAADTQYF
TRBV5-4	TRBD1	TRBJ2-5	TGTGCCAGCAGGGACAGGGATTTTGTGGAGACCCAGTACTTC	CASRDRDFVETQYF
TRBV5-1	-	TRBJ2-7	TGCGCCAGCAGCTTGGGGGTTAGCCGGGGAGTCGAGCAGTACTTC	CASSLGVSRGVEQYF
TRBV28	TRBD1	TRBJ1-2	TGTGCCAGCAGTCCGACAGGGTGGAACTATGGCTACACCTTC	CASSPTGWNYGYTF
TRBV6-1	TRBD1	TRBJ1-5	TGTGCCAGCAGTAGAGAACAGGGGAGCAATCAGCCCCAGCATTTT	CASSREQGSNQPQHF
TRBV11-2	-	TRBJ2-1	TGTGCCAGCAGACCAATTGGGGGGGCTCGGTATGAGCAGTTCTTC	CASRPIGGARYEQFF
TRBV2	-	TRBJ1-5	TGTGCCAGCAGGGAAGAACCAGCAGGACCCCAGCATTTT	CASREEPAGPQHF
TRBV27	-	TRBJ1-2	TGTGCCAGCAGTTCTAGCGGCGGTAACTATGGCTACACCTTC	CASSSSGGNYGYTF
TRBV4-1	-	TRBJ2-7	TGCGCCAGCAGCAGAGGCAGAACCTACGAGCAGTACTTC	CASSRGRTYEQYF
TRBV13	TRBD1	TRBJ1-1	TGTGCCAGCAGCTCGGGACAGATGAACACTGAAGCTTTCTTT	CASSSGQMNTEAFF
TRBV27	TRBD2	TRBJ2-1	TGTGCCAGCAGTTTTAGGGGCACTAGCGGGAACCCCAATGAGCAGTTCTTC	CASSFRGTSGNPNEQFF